Sequencing of this T cell receptor beta chain was carried out in a study of T cell responses to AZD1222 COVID-19 vaccine (dated by TCRdb to the early 2020s). Context from the whole study: A total of about 230 trial participants underwent TCR sequencing, of whom some 210 received two doses of AZD1222 and around 25 received two doses of the MenACWY control vaccine. Trial participants were enrolled by age into 18-55, 56-69 and 70-plus year subgroups, with about 150, 27 and 61 TCR-sequenced participants respectively. What the research found in general, with its limitations: Participants were mostly white British, with more females than males. The authors suggested clonal diversity may have been underestimated. After two AZD1222 doses, both the breadth and the depth of spike-specific TCRs were significantly higher than at day 0 and than in MenACWY recipients. In the small 56-69-year group, the increase in depth fell short of significance, most likely because of low power. No day 14 peak-response samples were available, so repertoires were characterized only after the peak T cell response. Only five to seven AZD1222 recipients were SARS-CoV-2 seropositive at baseline, limiting conclusions about previously exposed vaccinees. The vaccine-associated CD4 TCRs covered the entire spike protein, and the dominant responses fell in regions 160-218 and 743-854. Reportedly, almost half of the unique spike-specific TCRs recognized epitopes lying outside the regions that are mutated in the B.1.351 and B.1.1.7 variants.

This specimen's time point label, interpreted: baseline before first vaccination. Vaccinee samples came from UK trials COV001 and COV002, including a single-blind randomized controlled phase 2/3 trial of AZD1222 (ChAdOx1 nCoV-19) in healthy adults. For TCRbeta chain sequencing, PBMC samples were collected from trial participants at day 0 and at day 28 after the second dose. Points on this clone: Its recognized antigen is unknown.

Trimmed from V: 5 bases; trimmed from J: 2 bases; junction bases lacking a gene match: 4. The CDR3 spans 14 residues, from the cysteine through the phenylalanine. The retained sequence is limited to the CDR3, 42 bases, with the frame set at the first base. The germline V gene (reference sequence) specifies SEHNR as CDR1 and FQNEAQ as CDR2. The CDR3 regions of human TCRbeta chains were analyzed by immunosequencing. Per the source publication's procedure: TCRs in the repertoires were matched against a reference library of SARS-CoV-2-specific TCRs that had been generated with the MIRA antigen-specificity platform. Breadth meant the fraction of unique TCRs that were SARS-CoV-2-associated, whereas depth meant the fraction of total T cells that were SARS-CoV-2-associated. Using the MIRA data, every spike-specific TCR was mapped to the spike region that the TCR reacted to and assigned to either a CD4 or a CD8 class. Log10-transformed breadth and depth values were compared by one-way ANOVA with Sidak's multiple comparisons tests. TCRdb took over this immuneACCESS table, retaining in-frame rearrangements with V and J assigned. Such tables are incomplete; in checked studies, under half of the missing clones stem from an unresolved V gene, and the remainder is unexplained. The V and J calls and clone size come from that table; D and trimming were worked out from the DNA. In this sample's table one finds 150,000 or so clones. The ten largest make up over 2% of the sample.

Sequenced: peripheral blood. The V gene is TRBV7-9 and the J gene is TRBJ2-5, and 8 bases in between align with TRBD1. The TCR originated in an adult in good health. The base sequence is TGTGCCAGCAGCCCCCGGACAGGGCAAGAGACCCAGTACTTC. This translates into CASSPRTGQETQYF.